Included here is one T cell receptor (beta chain) sequence, with context. Its antigen is unidentified. The data were taken from a study of Graves' ophthalmopathy and Graves' hyperthyroidism. Findings and caveats of the study: It was with approximately 69% sensitivity and roughly 75% specificity that the model predicted ophthalmopathy progression.

The CDR3 loop spans 16 amino acids. Trimming removed 1 base at V and 7 bases at J, with 14 bases between. Germline V gives CDR1 SGHVS, CDR2 FNYEAQ. As the template, RNA transcripts were used to amplify TCR beta CDR3 regions. A first-round RT-PCR used HTBI primers, followed by a second-round multiplex PCR. TCRdb passed the multiplex PCR reads through MiXCR, listing each CDR3 protein once. The sample includes 1 million to 1.3 million distinct CDR3 sequences, about 35% of them seen just once. The chain couples TRBV7-6 to TRBJ1-6; the D gene is possibly TRBD1 (5 bases). The sequenced sample was peripheral blood or thyroid tissue (not recorded which). The TCR sequence derives from an adult man with Graves' hyperthyroidism. CDR3 DNA sequence: TGTGCCAGCAGCTTAGGGGCCGGGACGGTAAATTCACCCCTCCACTTT. Translated: CASSLGAGTVNSPLHF. Looking up the rest from reference TRBV7-6 and TRBJ1-6 gives the full variable domain: GAGVSQSPRYKVTKRGQDVALRCDPISGHVSLYWYRQALGQGPEFLTYFNYEAQQDKSGLPNDRFSAERPEGSISTLTIQRTEQRDSAMYRCASSLGAGTVNSPLHFGNGTRLTVT.